This T cell receptor beta chain is drawn from a study of radiotherapy plus CTLA-4 blockade in lung cancer. Study details: With less than 40% of patients having disease control, objective responses were seen in roughly 18%. Findings and limits, study-wide: How blood T cell clones changed early, along with interferon-beta, reportedly forecast response best. Tumor-derived TCR clones expanded in blood after radiotherapy plus ipilimumab.

With regard to this clone: Its antigen is not known.

Germline CDR1 is MNHNY and CDR2 is SVGAGI (reference sequence). The V end was cut by 0 bases, the J end by 5 bases, with 2 bases between. The CDR3 is 12 residues long. Focal radiation was given together with CTLA-4 blockade (ipilimumab) to patients with chemo-refractory metastatic non-small-cell lung cancer. Using immunoSEQ multiplex PCR, the repertoire was profiled, and TCRdb retains in-frame clones only, with some absent. The table has tens of thousands of clones, about 87% seen once. This TCR was recovered from a human donor with non-small cell lung cancer that progressed on radiotherapy plus ipilimumab. The chain uses TRBV6-6 and TRBJ2-1; unclear D gene. Sequences were derived from peripheral blood, sampled from a patient treated with radiotherapy plus ipilimumab. CDR3 protein: CASSYSNNEQFF. The CDR3 region has the DNA TGTGCCAGCAGTTACTCAAACAATGAGCAGTTCTTC.